A single T cell receptor beta chain is shown here with its context. Antigen: not known. This sample is part of a study of shared clonotypes between healthy human individuals. The overall study: A donor's plate count was three for CD4 naive and three for CD4 memory; CD8 naive had two and CD8 memory one. General observations from the study: Clonotypes not shared had lower generation probabilities than those common to all four donors. Estimated richness values were generally larger in naive subsets than in memory subsets.

Deep was the level used in running the assay. The data were produced by immunoSEQ multiplex PCR, yet TCRdb's version contains in-frame clones alone and is incomplete. The sample consists of about 380,000 clones, 96% of them appearing once. The sequence came from a man aged 25 to 40 in good health. The source material was memory CD8+ T cells sorted from blood. The subset denotes: CD45RO+ cells pooled with CCR7-negative TemRA cells.

This chain's CDR3 is CASSLRTGVPYEQYF. Written as DNA, the CDR3 is TGCGCCAGCAGCCTACGGACAGGGGTTCCCTACGAGCAGTACTTC. The chain has TRBV4-1 and TRBJ2-7; 9 nucleotides line up with TRBD1. The CDR3 is made up of 15 amino acids. V was pared by 4 bases and J by 2 bases, with 6 bases of the junction left unmatched. From germline, CDR1 is MGHRA and CDR2 YSYEKL.